These T cell receptor beta chains were read from a single sample in a study of Graves' ophthalmopathy and Graves' hyperthyroidism. One entry per CDR3 protein, called by TCRdb with MiXCR from the multiplex PCR reads. The sample contains about 210,000 distinct CDR3 sequences, approximately 28% of which appear only once. Sample: peripheral blood. The receptors derive from a man aged 45-65 years with Graves' ophthalmopathy. Each CDR3 is given with its conserved first and last residue. D genes are given only for firm matches. For some rows the clone size is stated as once, few or many, or as a class when expanded; others skip it.

V	D	size	length	J	CDR3	DNA
TRBV7-2	TRBD2	many	16	TRBJ2-2	CASSLAGTTYTGELFF	TGTGCCAGCAGCTTAGCAGGGACTACCTACACCGGGGAGCTGTTTTTT
TRBV5-1	-	many	12	TRBJ1-2	CASSSIVYGYTF	TGCGCCAGCAGCTCGATAGTCTATGGCTACACCTTC
TRBV30	TRBD1	many	13	TRBJ2-5	CAWRDRGTETQYF	TGTGCCTGGAGGGACAGGGGAACGGAGACCCAGTACTTC
TRBV5-4	TRBD2	many	16	TRBJ2-5	CASSLPSGRTKETQYF	TGTGCCAGCAGCTTACCTAGCGGGAGGACCAAAGAGACCCAGTACTTC
TRBV20-1	TRBD1	many	14	TRBJ1-1	CSARGTAMNTEAFF	TGCAGTGCTAGGGGGACAGCAATGAACACTGAAGCTTTCTTT
TRBV6-5	-	many	12	TRBJ1-5	CASSSLNQPQHF	TGTGCCAGCAGTTCCCTCAATCAGCCCCAGCATTTT
TRBV28	-	-	15	TRBJ2-7	CASSSSPTGDYEQYF	-
TRBV30	-	many	14	TRBJ2-1	CAWAGRSSYNEQFF	TGTGCCTGGGCGGGACGGAGCTCCTACAATGAGCAGTTCTTC
TRBV19	-	many	16	TRBJ1-5	CASSILDVHSNQPQHF	TGTGCCAGTAGTATATTGGATGTCCATAGCAATCAGCCCCAGCATTTT
TRBV19	-	many	14	TRBJ1-5	CASSIVQSDQPQHF	TGTGCCAGTAGTATCGTACAGTCAGATCAGCCCCAGCATTTT
TRBV20-1	TRBD1	many	14	TRBJ2-7	CSAPTGTGTYEQYF	TGCAGTGCGCCGACCGGGACAGGAACCTACGAGCAGTACTTC
TRBV19	-	many	14	TRBJ1-1	CASSIWREGTEAFF	TGTGCCAGTAGTATTTGGAGGGAGGGAACTGAAGCTTTCTTT
TRBV6-1	-	-	13	TRBJ2-5	CASSKQRGGDQYF	TGTGCCAGCAGTAAACAGAGGGGCGGTGACCAGTACTTC
TRBV6-1	-	many	13	TRBJ1-2	CASSETSSGGYTF	TGTGCCAGCAGTGAGACATCTTCGGGGGGCTACACCTTC
TRBV11-1	-	-	17	TRBJ1-5	CASSSVGVKGNNQPQHF	TGTGCCAGCAGCTCGGTAGGGGTAAAGGGGAACAATCAGCCCCAGCATTTT
TRBV20-1	-	many	14	TRBJ2-7	CSASGTYNSYEQYF	TGCAGTGCTAGTGGGACCTACAACTCCTACGAGCAGTACTTC
TRBV12-3/TRBV12-4	TRBD1	many	16	TRBJ1-1	CASSFGTGGLGTEAFF	TGTGCCAGCAGTTTTGGGACAGGGGGATTGGGCACTGAAGCTTTCTTT
TRBV6-1	TRBD2	few	15	TRBJ2-5	CASSDGLAGKETQYF	TGTGCCAGCAGTGACGGACTAGCGGGAAAGGAGACCCAGTACTTC
TRBV7-6	-	-	15	TRBJ1-1	CASSLEPGSVTEAFF	TGTGCCAGCAGCTTAGAGCCGGGTTCTGTCACTGAAGCTTTCTTT
TRBV27	-	many	15	TRBJ2-7	CASSLSWTAVYEQYF	TGTGCCAGCAGTTTATCTTGGACGGCGGTATACGAGCAGTACTTC
TRBV28	-	many	15	TRBJ1-1	CASSLTGAANTEAFF	TGTGCCAGCAGTTTAACTGGGGCGGCGAACACTGAAGCTTTCTTT
TRBV11-2	-	many	15	TRBJ2-2	CASSLGLSGFGELFF	TGTGCCAGCAGCTTAGGTCTCTCCGGGTTCGGGGAGCTGTTTTTT
TRBV12-3/TRBV12-4	-	-	14	TRBJ1-5	CASSLEQANQPQHF	TGTGCCAGCAGTTTAGAACAGGCGAATCAGCCCCAGCATTTT
TRBV12-3/TRBV12-4	-	many	14	TRBJ1-1	CASTLRDGNTEAFF	TGTGCCAGCACCTTACGGGACGGCAACACTGAAGCTTTCTTT
TRBV27	TRBD1	many	15	TRBJ1-1	CASSLWDRESTEAFF	TGTGCCAGCAGTTTATGGGACAGGGAGAGCACTGAAGCTTTCTTT
TRBV3-1	TRBD1	many	18	TRBJ1-2	CASSPRGAGGVRIYGYTF	TGTGCCAGCAGCCCCAGGGGGGCAGGGGGCGTTCGTATCTATGGCTACACCTTC
TRBV5-1	-	many	13	TRBJ2-2	CASSRGSPGELFF	TGCGCCAGCAGCCGGGGGTCGCCCGGGGAGCTGTTTTTT
TRBV25-1	TRBD2	-	15	TRBJ2-7	CASSTRTSGKYEQYF	TGTGCCAGCAGTACCCGGACTAGCGGGAAGTACGAGCAGTACTTC
TRBV3-1	-	many	15	TRBJ1-1	CASSQVPGLNTEAFF	TGTGCCAGCAGCCAAGTTCCCGGGTTGAACACTGAAGCTTTCTTT
TRBV15	-	many	15	TRBJ1-3	CATSRDRRAGNTIYF	TGTGCCACCAGCAGAGATCGCAGGGCCGGAAACACCATATATTTT
TRBV6-2/TRBV6-3	TRBD1	many	18	TRBJ1-1	CASSSDMGTDPSSTEAFF	TGTGCCAGCAGTTCGGATATGGGGACAGACCCTAGTAGCACTGAAGCTTTCTTT
TRBV28	-	many	13	TRBJ2-3	CASRTRNRDTQYF	TGTGCCAGCAGAACTAGGAACAGAGATACGCAGTATTTT
TRBV20-1	TRBD1	-	14	TRBJ2-7	CSASGTGNTYEQYF	TGCAGTGCTTCCGGGACAGGGAACACCTACGAGCAGTACTTC
TRBV6-5	-	few	14	TRBJ1-1	CASSFGRANTEAFF	TGTGCCAGCAGTTTTGGACGGGCGAACACTGAAGCTTTCTTT
TRBV12-3/TRBV12-4	-	many	14	TRBJ1-1	CASTIRTRNTEAFF	TGTGCCAGCACCATTCGGACACGGAACACTGAAGCTTTCTTT
TRBV9	-	many	17	TRBJ1-3	CASSGPKRRADGNTIYF	TGTGCCAGCAGCGGGCCGAAGCGCAGGGCGGACGGAAACACCATATATTTT
TRBV30	TRBD1	many	13	TRBJ1-2	CAWSPRGGYGYTF	TGTGCCTGGAGTCCCAGGGGGGGCTATGGCTACACCTTC
TRBV6-2/TRBV6-3	TRBD1	many	15	TRBJ2-5	CASSYLTGTGETQYF	TGTGCCAGCAGTTACCTGACCGGGACAGGAGAGACCCAGTACTTC
TRBV4-1	-	-	17	TRBJ1-1	CASSHAMSRYLNTEAFF	TGCGCCAGCAGCCACGCCATGAGTCGGTACTTGAACACTGAAGCTTTCTTT
TRBV24-1	TRBD2	many	16	TRBJ2-7	CATSDLRLAGGYEQYF	TGTGCCACCAGTGATTTGCGGCTAGCGGGAGGGTACGAGCAGTACTTC
TRBV7-3	-	many	14	TRBJ2-5	CASSLSRDQETQYF	TGTGCCAGCAGCTTATCACGGGACCAAGAGACCCAGTACTTC
TRBV7-2	-	many	16	TRBJ1-1	CASSLALDSLNTEAFF	TGTGCCAGCAGCTTAGCACTGGACAGCTTAAACACTGAAGCTTTCTTT
TRBV6-1	-	-	16	TRBJ1-1	CASRPNHRARGTEAFF	TGTGCCAGCAGGCCCAACCACAGGGCCAGGGGCACTGAAGCTTTCTTT
TRBV28	TRBD1	many	15	TRBJ1-5	CASRLWDREDQPQHF	TGTGCCAGCAGGCTTTGGGACAGGGAGGATCAGCCCCAGCATTTT
TRBV3-1	-	many	12	TRBJ2-7	CASSQAVGEQYF	TGTGCCAGCAGCCAAGCGGTCGGCGAGCAGTACTTC
TRBV7-2	TRBD2	-	16	TRBJ2-5	CASSSTGGAGQETQYF	TGTGCCAGCAGCTCAACCGGGGGGGCAGGCCAAGAGACCCAGTACTTC
TRBV6-6	-	many	14	TRBJ2-5	CASSPIGWGETQYF	TGTGCCAGCAGTCCAATAGGATGGGGAGAGACCCAGTACTTC
TRBV28	TRBD2	-	16	TRBJ2-7	CASSPILGGGGYEQYF	TGTGCCAGCAGTCCCATCCTCGGGGGGGGCGGTTACGAGCAGTACTTC
TRBV27	TRBD2	many	14	TRBJ2-4	CASKALRESYIQYF	TGTGCCAGCAAGGCCTTGCGGGAGAGTTACATTCAGTACTTC